Following are 5 T cell receptor beta chains from one sample sequenced in a study of blood T cell repertoires in COVID-19. Assay used: immunoSEQ multiplex PCR; TCRdb lists only in-frame clones, some missing. The sample has nearly 350,000 clones, around nine tenths seen once. Specimen: peripheral blood. Receptor source: a woman in her seventies with COVID-19, enrolled during active disease.

This chain connects TRBV6-6 to TRBJ2-3; D ambiguous. Germline lookup yields CDR1 MNHNY and CDR2 SVGAGI (reference sequence). This CDR3 has 12 residues. The V end lost 4 bases, the J end lost 6 bases, and 8 bases lay between the germline ends. The CDR3 here is CASSSDTDTQYF. CDR3 bases: TGTGCCAGCAGTTCAGACACTGATACGCAGTATTTT.

The J gene is TRBJ1-4, the V gene TRBV29-1, with 7 bases that match TRBD1. Germline CDR1 is SQVTM and CDR2 is ANQGSEA. The trim removed 5 bases at V and 3 bases at J, leaving 9 bases unmatched. This CDR3 has 15 amino acids. CDR3 sequence (DNA): TGCAGCGTTACTCGGCTGGGACAGTCTAATGAAAAACTGTTTTTT. This gives the protein CSVTRLGQSNEKLFF.

This clone was found once. The chain links TRBV5-6 to TRBJ2-5; 8 nucleotides line up with TRBD1. From germline, CDR1 is SGHDT and CDR2 YYEEEE. The CDR3 runs to 13 residues. V gave up 3 bases and J gave up 4 bases; unmatched junction bases: 2. This chain's CDR3 is CASSYGQGETQYF. The CDR3, as DNA: TGTGCCAGCAGCTATGGACAGGGAGAGACCCAGTACTTC.

This clone was seen only once. The CDR3 reads CASSPIWGEDNTEAFF. The DNA of the CDR3 is TGTGCCAGTAGTCCTATATGGGGAGAAGATAACACTGAAGCTTTCTTT. The J gene is TRBJ1-1, the V gene TRBV19; D is unclear. CDR1 LNHDA and CDR2 SQIVND come from the germline V gene (reference sequence). The CDR3 runs 16 residues. The V end lost 5 bases, the J end lost 2 bases, and 18 bases lay between the germline ends.

The count of this clone is one. At the DNA level, this CDR3 is encoded by other sequences in the same sample as well. The genes are TRBV30 and TRBJ1-1, with 7 bases lining up with TRBD1. Germline values: CDR1 GTSNPN, CDR2 SVGIG (reference sequence). Trimming cost V 0 bases and J 4 bases; bases outside gene matches: 2. This CDR3 is 13 amino acids long. The CDR3 region is CAWSVAGGTEAFF. DNA for the CDR3: TGTGCCTGGAGTGTGGCAGGGGGCACTGAAGCTTTCTTT.